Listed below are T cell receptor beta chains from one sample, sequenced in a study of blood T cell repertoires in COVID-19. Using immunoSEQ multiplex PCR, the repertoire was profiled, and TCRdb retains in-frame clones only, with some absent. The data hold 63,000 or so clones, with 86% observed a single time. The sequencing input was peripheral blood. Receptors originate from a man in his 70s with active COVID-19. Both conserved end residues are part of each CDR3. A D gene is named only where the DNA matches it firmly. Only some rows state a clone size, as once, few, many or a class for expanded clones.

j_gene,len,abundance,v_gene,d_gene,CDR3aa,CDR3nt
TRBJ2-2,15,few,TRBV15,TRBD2,CATSRGGAGAGELFF,TGTGCCACCAGCAGAGGGGGAGCGGGAGCCGGGGAGCTGTTTTTT
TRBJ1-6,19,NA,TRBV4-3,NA,CASSRRPGPGEGGYSPLHF,TGCGCCAGCAGCCGCAGACCAGGGCCCGGAGAGGGAGGGTATTCACCCCTCCACTTT
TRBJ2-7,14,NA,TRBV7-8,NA,CASRGARSSYEQYF,TGTGCCAGCCGTGGGGCGCGGAGCTCCTACGAGCAGTACTTC
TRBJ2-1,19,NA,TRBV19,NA,CASSTSPGPRGFSDNEQFF,TGTGCCAGTAGTACTTCTCCTGGTCCGAGGGGGTTTTCCGACAATGAGCAGTTCTTC
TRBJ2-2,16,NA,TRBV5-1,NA,CASSLGGLANTGELFF,TGCGCCAGCAGCTTGGGGGGGCTAGCGAACACCGGGGAGCTGTTTTTT
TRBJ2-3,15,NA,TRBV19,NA,CASSIAQGSTDTQYF,TGTGCCAGTAGTATAGCCCAGGGTAGCACAGATACGCAGTATTTT
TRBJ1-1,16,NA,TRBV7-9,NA,CASSLAARVGDTEAFF,TGTGCCAGCAGCTTAGCGGCCAGGGTAGGGGACACTGAAGCTTTCTTT
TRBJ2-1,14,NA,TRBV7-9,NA,CASSLAGAHNEQFF,TGTGCCAGCAGCTTAGCGGGGGCCCACAATGAGCAGTTCTTC
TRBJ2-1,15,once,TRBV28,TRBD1,CASRQQGGVLNEQFF,TGTGCCAGCAGACAACAGGGGGGAGTCTTAAATGAGCAGTTCTTC
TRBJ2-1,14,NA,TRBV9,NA,CASSVASRGDEQFF,TGTGCCAGCAGCGTAGCATCACGCGGCGATGAGCAGTTCTTC
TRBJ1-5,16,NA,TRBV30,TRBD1,CAWSVLGDRGNQPQHF,TGTGCCTGGAGTGTACTGGGGGACAGAGGCAATCAGCCCCAGCATTTT
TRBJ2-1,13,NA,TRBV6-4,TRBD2,CASRSGGVGEQFF,TGTGCCAGCAGAAGTGGGGGGGTTGGGGAGCAGTTCTTC
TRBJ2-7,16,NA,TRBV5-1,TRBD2,CASSAGPGLAAYEQYF,TGCGCCAGCAGCGCCGGCCCGGGACTAGCGGCTTACGAGCAGTACTTC
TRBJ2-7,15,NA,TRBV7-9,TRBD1,CASSPGTGLWYEQYF,TGTGCCAGCAGCCCCGGGACAGGGCTTTGGTACGAGCAGTACTTC
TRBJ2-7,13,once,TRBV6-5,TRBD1,CASSFTTGDEQYF,TGTGCCAGCAGCTTCACGACAGGGGACGAGCAGTACTTC
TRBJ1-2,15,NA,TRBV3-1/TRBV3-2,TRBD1,CASSQDSQGARGYTF,TGTGCCAGCAGCCAAGACTCCCAGGGGGCGCGTGGCTACACCTTC
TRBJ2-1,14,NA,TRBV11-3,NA,CASSPRRAGDEQFF,TGTGCCAGCAGCCCCCGTAGAGCGGGCGATGAGCAGTTCTTC
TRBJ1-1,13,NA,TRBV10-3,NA,CAISESGGGEAFF,TGTGCCATCAGTGAGTCTGGCGGGGGAGAAGCTTTCTTT
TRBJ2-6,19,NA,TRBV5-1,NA,CASSPTGDPSFSGANVLTF,TGCGCCAGCAGCCCTACGGGGGACCCCTCCTTCTCTGGGGCCAACGTCCTGACTTTC
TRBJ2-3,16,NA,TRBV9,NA,CASSVGAAVRTDTQYF,TGTGCCAGCAGCGTCGGCGCGGCAGTCCGCACAGATACGCAGTATTTT
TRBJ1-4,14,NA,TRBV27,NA,CASTPSGPNEKLFF,TGTGCCAGCACCCCCTCAGGGCCTAATGAAAAACTGTTTTTT
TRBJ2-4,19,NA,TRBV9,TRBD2,CASSVGLAGGSRAKNIQYF,TGTGCCAGCAGCGTAGGGCTAGCGGGAGGCTCTCGGGCCAAAAACATTCAGTACTTC
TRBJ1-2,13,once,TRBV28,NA,CASRVGAGGGYTF,TGTGCCAGCAGAGTGGGCGCCGGGGGGGGCTACACCTTC
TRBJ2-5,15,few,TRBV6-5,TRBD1,CASSFVNRGDETQYF,TGTGCCAGCAGCTTCGTCAACAGGGGGGATGAGACCCAGTACTTC
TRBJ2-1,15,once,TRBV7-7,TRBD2,CASSPGLAAHNEQFF,TGTGCTAGCAGCCCCGGACTAGCGGCTCACAATGAGCAGTTCTTC
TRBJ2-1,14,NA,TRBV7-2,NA,CASSPPPRGNEQFF,TGTGCCAGCAGCCCACCCCCTAGAGGCAATGAGCAGTTCTTC
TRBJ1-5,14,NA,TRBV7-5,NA,CVRSLGQGCQPQHF,TGTGTCAGAAGCTTAGGTCAGGGGTGTCAGCCCCAGCATTTT
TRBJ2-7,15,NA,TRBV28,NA,CASSFRSIGGYEQYF,TGTGCCAGCAGTTTTAGGAGCATCGGAGGATACGAGCAGTACTTC